Described below is a single T cell receptor beta chain sequence and its context. As originally analysed: Amplifying reference gene primers gave estimates of nucleated cell counts. Sequencing was performed with immunoSEQ multiplex PCR; in TCRdb, only in-frame clones are kept and a portion is missing. The DNA was the basis for D and trimming; V, J and clone size are from that table. The repertoire holds roughly 330,000 clones, around 86% seen once, with under 11% in the top ten. This entry is derived from a study of blood T cell repertoires in COVID-19. The age range of participants was about 18 to 90 years, with residence in about two dozen US areas. Symptom resolution, clearance, or two negative PCRs marked donors in Cohort 3 as recovered. Germline V CDR1 and CDR2: KGHSH, LQKENI. The V gene lost 0 bases and the J gene lost 2 bases, with 14 bases spanning the gap. This CDR3 region has 16 residues.

The origin of this receptor is a young woman who had recovered from COVID-19. The V call is TRBV18, the J call TRBJ2-7; D not certain. The specimen was PBMCs or T cells enriched from blood (not recorded which). The CDR3 spells CASSPPNSGSAYEQYF. The DNA for the CDR3 is TGTGCCAGCTCACCACCGAATTCTGGAAGCGCCTACGAGCAGTACTTC.